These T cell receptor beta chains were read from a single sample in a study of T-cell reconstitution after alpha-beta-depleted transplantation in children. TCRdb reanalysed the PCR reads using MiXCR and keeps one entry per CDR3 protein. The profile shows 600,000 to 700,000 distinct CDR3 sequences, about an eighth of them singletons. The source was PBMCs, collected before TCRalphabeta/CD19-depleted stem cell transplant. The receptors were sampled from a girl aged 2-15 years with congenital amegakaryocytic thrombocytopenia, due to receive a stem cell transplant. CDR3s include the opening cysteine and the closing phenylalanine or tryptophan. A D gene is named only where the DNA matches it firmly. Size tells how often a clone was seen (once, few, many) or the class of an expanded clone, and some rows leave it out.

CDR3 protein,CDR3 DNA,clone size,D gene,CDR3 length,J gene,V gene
CASSFFTSEIYNEQFF,TGCGCCAGCAGCTTTTTCACTAGCGAGATCTACAATGAGCAGTTCTTC,many,TRBD2,16,TRBJ2-1,TRBV5-1
CSAGNTGRAEAFF,TGCAGTGCTGGGAATACAGGGCGGGCTGAAGCTTTCTTT,few,.,13,TRBJ1-1,TRBV20-1
CAISWGAGSTDTQYF,TGTGCCATCAGCTGGGGGGCGGGTAGCACAGATACGCAGTATTTT,many,.,15,TRBJ2-3,TRBV10-3
CASSPGFNQPQHF,TGTGCCAGCAGTCCAGGGTTCAATCAGCCCCAGCATTTT,many,.,13,TRBJ1-5,TRBV12-3/TRBV12-4
CASSRPGTGTNYGYTF,TGTGCCAGCAGTCGCCCCGGGACAGGGACTAACTATGGCTACACCTTC,few,TRBD1,16,TRBJ1-2,TRBV6-2/TRBV6-3
CASSSSGARSYNEQFF,TGCGCCAGCAGCTCTAGCGGAGCCCGCTCCTACAATGAGCAGTTCTTC,.,TRBD2,16,TRBJ2-1,TRBV5-1
CASSFQGPLHEQYF,TGTGCCAGCAGTTTCCAGGGTCCGTTGCACGAGCAGTACTTC,many,.,14,TRBJ2-7,TRBV28
CSARRLAELNEQFF,TGCAGTGCTAGAAGACTAGCGGAACTTAATGAGCAGTTCTTC,many,TRBD2,14,TRBJ2-1,TRBV20-1
CASSQEVAVSSYNEQFF,TGTGCCAGCAGCCAAGAAGTAGCGGTTAGCTCCTACAATGAGCAGTTCTTC,.,.,17,TRBJ2-1,TRBV4-2
CASSLPTYRGSLGPQHF,TGTGCCAGCAGTTTGCCTACTTACAGGGGTTCCTTGGGGCCCCAGCATTTT,many,TRBD1,17,TRBJ1-5,TRBV28